The T cell receptor beta chain described here comes from a study of blood T cells in healthy people across ages. For the second PCR, which ran for about 6 to 12 cycles, a sample-barcoded 5' primer and a J-beta primer mix were used. Every cDNA molecule bore a tag from a template-switch adaptor containing 12 random nucleotides. TCRdb re-derived calls from the 5' RACE reads in MiXCR, one entry per CDR3 protein. The data contain about 670,000 distinct CDR3 sequences, 35% to 50% of them singletons. Details on this clonotype: The target antigen is unknown.

Study results and limitations: Higher diversity, along with more naive CD4+ cells, distinguished long-lived donors from aged donors.

Donors were systemically healthy Caucasian individuals from Russia aged roughly 6 to 100 years. At least 6 micrograms of total RNA were extracted per sample. The source is a man of 80 years or more in good health. The sequencing input was blood.

The DNA of the CDR3 is TGTGCCAGCAGCTTGTTTACAGGGGCCGCGATCACATATCTCTACGAGCAGTACTTC. It yields the protein CASSLFTGAAITYLYEQYF. The rearrangement links TRBV5-6 to TRBJ2-7; 7 bases match TRBD1. The CDR3 has 19 amino acids. V dropped 1 base and J dropped 3; count of bases not matched to a gene: 19. Germline CDR1 SGHDT, CDR2 YYEEEE. Combining the CDR3 with reference TRBV5-6 and TRBJ2-7 gives the whole variable domain DAGVTQSPTHLIKTRGQQVTLRCSPKSGHDTVSWYQQALGQGPQFIFQYYEEEERQRGNFPDRFSGHQFPNYSSELNVNALLLGDSALYLCASSLFTGAAITYLYEQYFGPGTRLTVT.